These 26 T cell receptor beta chains were all obtained from the same sample, sequenced in a study of T cells in Graves' hyperthyroidism and ophthalmopathy. It was RNA transcripts that yielded the amplified TCR beta CDR3 regions. The study used the HTBI primer set for a first-round RT-PCR of the TCR CDR3. From the multiplex PCR reads, TCRdb called clonotypes with MiXCR, one entry per CDR3 protein. This table holds about 700,000 distinct CDR3 sequences, roughly 45% found once. The sample comprised peripheral blood or thyroid tissue (not recorded which). These receptors came from an adult man with Graves' disease, either hyperthyroidism or ophthalmopathy (not recorded which).

This clonotype has a single count. The junction shows a germline mismatch at one end, possibly a read error. The chain uses TRBV25-1 and TRBJ1-5, with 8 bases aligning to TRBD1. CDR3 length: 15 amino acids. Germline loops: CDR1 MGHDK, CDR2 SYGVNS. The CDR3, as DNA: TGTGCCTGCAGTGCCAGGCAGGGGGCAGGTCAGCCCCAGCATTTT. It codes for CACSARQGAGQPQHF.

This clonotype was counted a few times. The chain has TRBV7-8 and TRBJ1-6; D call uncertain. CDR1 is SGHVS, CDR2 FQNEAQ, per germline. The CDR3 extends over 18 amino acids. Deletions cut 4 bases from V and 8 bases from J, with 24 bases between. The DNA for the CDR3 is TGTGCCAGCAGCTCCCCCCGGAATACCGGAATCGCGCATTCACCCCTCCACTTT. Its translation is CASSSPRNTGIAHSPLHF.

A few counts support this clonotype. This chain links TRBV9 with TRBJ1-2; unclear D gene. The CDR3 sequence is 11 residues long. Germline V gives CDR1 SGDLS, CDR2 YYNGEE. The V and J ends lost 3 bases and 8 bases respectively, with 8 bases between them. The CDR3 loop is CASSAISGYTF. The CDR3 DNA follows: TGTGCCAGCAGCGCGATATCCGGCTACACCTTC.

For the CDR3, the DNA is TGTGCCAGCAGGGGGGCGGGGGCCGCCTCGGACACCATATATTTT. Its translation is CASRGAGAASDTIYF. The chain carries TRBV7-6 and TRBJ1-3; D possibly corresponds to TRBD1 (6 bases). Per germline, CDR1 SGHVS and CDR2 FNYEAQ. V was cut by 6 bases and J by 8 bases, with 20 bases left in between. CDR3 length: 15 residues.

The V and J genes are TRBV20-1 and TRBJ1-4; possibly TRBD1 for D (6 bases). Germline CDR1 reads DFQATT; CDR2 reads SNEGSKA (reference sequence). V lost 2 bases to trimming and J lost 5 bases, with 9 bases between them. The length of the CDR3 is 13 residues. The CDR3 region has the DNA TGCAGTGCTAGAAGGACAGCGAATGAAAAACTGTTTTTT. It encodes CSARRTANEKLFF.

The genes are TRBV29-1 and TRBJ1-2; TRBD1 aligns across 7 bases. This CDR3 region has 13 residues. Losses at the gene ends were 6 bases for V and 7 bases for J; bases not matched to a gene: 11. Germline CDR1 is SQVTM and CDR2 is ANQGSEA. The CDR3 region has the DNA TGCAGCGTGAGACAGGGAAAGAGTCGTGGCTACACCTTC. The encoded protein is CSVRQGKSRGYTF.

V is TRBV29-1 and J is TRBJ2-5, with TRBD2 matching over 12 bases. The junction had 6 bases not matched to a gene; V was cut back by 6 bases and J by 7 bases. The CDR3 has 13 residues. Germline-derived CDR1 and CDR2 are SQVTM and ANQGSEA. The DNA for the CDR3 is TGCAGCGTCCGGACTAGCGGGAAGGGGACCCAGTACTTC. This sequence encodes CSVRTSGKGTQYF. The variable domain in full, completed from reference TRBV29-1 and TRBJ2-5, reads SAVISQKPSRDICQRGTSLTIQCQVDSQVTMMFWYRQQPGQSLTLIATANQGSEATYESGFVIDKFPISRPNLTFSTLTVSNMSPEDSSIYLCSVRTSGKGTQYFGPGTRLLVL.

This clonotype occurred many times. This sequence joins TRBV29-1 and TRBJ2-5; 7 nucleotides agree with TRBD1. With V trimmed by 4 bases and J by 5 bases, 10 bases remained unmatched. Germline CDR1 reads SQVTM; CDR2 reads ANQGSEA. The CDR3 covers 14 residues. The CDR3 region has the DNA TGCAGCGTTGGGCAGACAGGGTCCGGGGAGACCCAGTACTTC. It translates to CSVGQTGSGETQYF.

This clonotype was seen ten or more times. V gene TRBV29-1 combines with J gene TRBJ2-7, with D unclear. This CDR3 region has 12 residues. From germline, CDR1 is SQVTM and CDR2 ANQGSEA. Trimming took 3 bases from V and 4 from J, leaving 10 bases between them. CDR3 loop: CSVDKNGYEQYF. The CDR3 bases are TGCAGCGTTGATAAAAACGGTTACGAGCAGTACTTC.

This clonotype was observed at least ten times. The rearrangement joins TRBV5-1 to TRBJ2-7; 7 nucleotides agree with TRBD1. Germline CDR1 reads SGHRS; CDR2 reads YFSETQ. V gave up 1 base and J gave up 5 bases; unmatched junction bases: 6. The CDR3 runs to 14 residues. The DNA of the CDR3 is TGCGCCAGCAGCTTGAGCACAGGGGTCAACGAGCAGTACTTC. Translating it yields CASSLSTGVNEQYF.

This clonotype was recorded once. This sequence joins TRBV10-3 and TRBJ1-6, with 7 bases identical to TRBD1. This CDR3 has 16 residues. With V trimmed by 3 bases and J by 13 bases, 15 bases remained unmatched. Germline V lookup: CDR1 ENHRY, CDR2 SYGVKD. The chain's CDR3 is CAISDARQGKDQPLHF. The DNA of the CDR3 is TGTGCCATCAGTGATGCGAGACAGGGTAAGGATCAGCCCCTCCACTTT.

V and J are TRBV20-1 and TRBJ1-1; D is possibly TRBD1 (6 bases). There are 13 residues in the CDR3. With 6 bases removed from V and 4 bases from J, the gap between germline ends came to 15 bases. Germline V gene sequence: CDR1 DFQATT, CDR2 SNEGSKA (reference sequence). CDR3 bases: TGCAGTGCGTCGAGGGGGGTCAGCACTGAAGCTTTCTTT. Its translation: CSASRGVSTEAFF.

Details on this clonotype: At one of its ends the junction is not consistent with the germline gene, which may arise from a read error. This chain links TRBV7-3 with TRBJ1-5; possible D gene TRBD1, 5 bases. The CDR3 is 16 residues long. In germline, CDR1 is SGHTA, CDR2 FQGTGA. The CDR3 DNA is TGCGCCAGCAGCCAGGCGGGACGAAATAGCAATCAGCCCCAGCATTTT. Translation: CASSQAGRNSNQPQHF.

Regarding this clonotype: This sequence may be a read error, since a much larger clone differs from it by one base. V and J are TRBV6-1 and TRBJ1-4; D remains ambiguous. This CDR3 comprises 14 residues. The V end lost 1 base, the J end lost 8 bases, and 11 bases lay between the germline ends. Germline V gives CDR1 MNHNS, CDR2 SASEGT. The CDR3, as DNA: TGTGCCAGCAGTGAAGGAGGAGGGCGAGAAAAACTGTTTTTT. As protein: CASSEGGGREKLFF.

The V gene is TRBV25-1, the J gene TRBJ2-5; D may be TRBD2 (5 bases). V dropped 8 bases and J dropped 5 bases, with 24 bases sitting between them. Germline V gene data show CDR1 as MGHDK and CDR2 as SYGVNS. The CDR3 totals 16 residues. The CDR3, as DNA: TGTGCCAGCTCACCACTTGCCGGTCTAGCAGGCGAGACCCAGTACTTC. Translation gives CASSPLAGLAGETQYF. The complete variable domain, with remaining parts taken from reference TRBV25-1 and TRBJ2-5, reads EADIYQTPRYLVIGTGKKITLECSQTMGHDKMYWYQQDPGMELHLIHYSYGVNSTEKGDLSSESTVSRIRTEHFPLTLESARPSHTSQYLCASSPLAGLAGETQYFGPGTRLLVL.

This clonotype has more than one count but fewer than ten. The chain employs TRBV12-3 or TRBV12-4 and TRBJ1-5; D is unresolved. This CDR3 has 13 amino acids. V was trimmed by 3 bases and J by 7 bases, leaving 10 bases between them. CDR3 protein: CASSLGSWQPQHF. Written as DNA, the CDR3 is TGTGCCAGCAGTTTGGGCAGTTGGCAGCCCCAGCATTTT.

This clonotype was seen more than once but under ten times. This chain joins TRBV19 and TRBJ1-2, with 7 nucleotides matching TRBD1. The trim removed 5 bases at V and 5 bases at J, leaving 14 bases unmatched. This CDR3 is 16 amino acids long. Germline CDR1 LNHDA, CDR2 SQIVND (reference sequence). The CDR3: CASSAQQGPREYGYTF. DNA for the CDR3: TGTGCCAGTAGTGCGCAACAGGGGCCTCGGGAGTATGGCTACACCTTC.

The table lists this clonotype with many counts. The J gene is TRBJ2-5, the V gene TRBV2; D gene ambiguous. This CDR3 spans 11 amino acids. The germline V gene has CDR1 SNHLY and CDR2 FYNNEI. Trimming took 4 bases from V and 2 from J, leaving 2 bases between them. The CDR3 loop is CASSGQETQYF. The CDR3 DNA reads as TGTGCCAGCAGTGGTCAAGAGACCCAGTACTTC.

This clonotype was detected once. The chain joins TRBV10-2 to TRBJ1-6; D is undetermined. Trimming left V 3 bases short and J 7 bases short, with 7 bases between. The germline V gene has CDR1 WSHSY and CDR2 SAAADI. The CDR3 has 13 amino acids. The CDR3 DNA reads as TGCGCCAGCAGTGACAGTTTAAATTCACCCCTCCACTTT. This gives the protein CASSDSLNSPLHF.

At least ten counts were recorded for this clonotype. The CDR3 nucleotides are TGTGCCATCAGTGGGGGACAGCCCTATGGCTACACCTTC. Translated, it gives CAISGGQPYGYTF. The rearrangement uses TRBV10-3 and TRBJ1-2, with TRBD1 identical over 7 bases. CDR3 length: 13 residues. Losses at the gene ends were 4 bases for V and 4 bases for J; bases not matched to a gene: 3. Per the germline V gene, CDR1 is ENHRY and CDR2 is SYGVKD.

There are a few counts of this clonotype. This chain joins TRBV7-9 and TRBJ1-4; a possible D gene is TRBD1 (6 bases). Per germline, CDR1 SEHNR and CDR2 FQNEAQ (reference sequence). The CDR3 loop spans 15 amino acids. V was trimmed by 5 bases and J by 1 base, leaving 11 bases between them. CDR3 in DNA: TGTGCCAGCAGCGGGGGACAAGGAACTAATGAAAAACTGTTTTTT. This sequence encodes CASSGGQGTNEKLFF.

The rearrangement joins TRBV2 to TRBJ1-6; D uncertain. Germline CDR1 and CDR2: SNHLY and FYNNEI. Deletions cut 8 bases from V and 6 bases from J, with 17 bases between. The CDR3 has 15 residues. CDR3 amino acids: CASVREGVRNSPLHF. CDR3 bases: TGTGCCAGCGTACGAGAGGGCGTTCGTAATTCACCCCTCCACTTT.

This clonotype was picked up a small number of times. The chain recombines TRBV12-3 or TRBV12-4 with TRBJ2-5; 12 bases map to TRBD2. The CDR3 sequence is 15 residues long. J was trimmed by 4 bases and V by 5 bases; bases with no gene match: 5. CDR3 amino acids: CASSPTSGSRETQYF. The CDR3 bases are TGTGCCAGCAGTCCGACTAGCGGGAGTAGAGAGACCCAGTACTTC.

This clonotype appeared a few times. The chain employs TRBV9 and TRBJ1-5, with D hard to call. Per germline, CDR1 SGDLS and CDR2 YYNGEE. The CDR3 is made up of 14 amino acids. The V and J ends lost 4 bases and 7 bases respectively, with 15 bases between them. CDR3 protein: CASSLEAGTQPQHF. CDR3 in DNA: TGTGCCAGCAGCCTAGAAGCGGGAACGCAGCCCCAGCATTTT.

This clonotype has only a few counts. The rearrangement joins TRBV10-2 to TRBJ1-1; D gene ambiguous. The CDR3 contains 16 residues. Trimming shortened V by 3 bases and J by 4 bases, and 18 bases separated the two germline ends. The germline V gene has CDR1 WSHSY and CDR2 SAAADI. CDR3 sequence: CASSDYVGLGSTEAFF. The CDR3 region has the DNA TGCGCCAGCAGTGATTACGTGGGATTGGGGTCCACTGAAGCTTTCTTT.

This rearrangement joins TRBV29-1 to TRBJ1-2; 10 bases map to TRBD1. CDR1 is SQVTM, CDR2 ANQGSEA, per germline. CDR3 size: 11 residues. V shed 6 bases, J shed 9 bases, and the junction held 4 bases outside the gene matches. The CDR3 nucleotides are TGCAGCGTGCGACAGGGGGCAAGCTACACCTTC. Translating it yields CSVRQGASYTF. The whole variable domain, remainder taken from reference TRBV29-1 and TRBJ1-2, is SAVISQKPSRDICQRGTSLTIQCQVDSQVTMMFWYRQQPGQSLTLIATANQGSEATYESGFVIDKFPISRPNLTFSTLTVSNMSPEDSSIYLCSVRQGASYTFGSGTRLTVV.